Each of the 13 T cell receptor beta chains below was sequenced from the same sample in a study of PD-1 blockade in classical Hodgkin lymphoma. The protocol was immunoSEQ multiplex PCR, while the TCRdb copy is restricted to in-frame clones and leaves out a portion. The sample carries roughly 68,000 clones, roughly 93% recorded once. This sample's time point: newly diagnosed, previously untreated cHL patient sample. The sample was peripheral blood mononuclear cells (PBMCs). These receptors were collected from a human donor with classical Hodgkin lymphoma.

This clone was found once. The chain recombines TRBV5-4 with TRBJ2-3; D possibly uses TRBD1 or TRBD2 (6 bases each). Trimming took 3 bases from V and 6 from J, leaving 17 bases between them. The length of the CDR3 is 15 residues. Germline V lookup: CDR1 SGHNT, CDR2 YYREEE (reference sequence). The CDR3 region is CASSYRGLRLDTQYF. The CDR3 nucleotides read TGTGCCAGCAGCTATCGGGGGCTCCGACTCGATACGCAGTATTTT.

This clone has just one count. The identical CDR3 is also encoded by other nucleotide sequences in the sample. The V gene is TRBV7-2, the J gene TRBJ2-2; D is perhaps TRBD1 (6 bases). There are 16 residues in the CDR3. Germline V gene lookup returns CDR1 SGHTA and CDR2 FQGNSA. Trimming stripped 9 bases from V and 2 bases from J, with 19 bases between. The CDR3 DNA sequence: TGTGCCAGTAGGCGCCTTAGGACAGATAACACCGGGGAGCTGTTTTTT. It encodes CASRRLRTDNTGELFF.

The gene calls are TRBV6-6 and TRBJ2-2, with 9 bases fitting TRBD1. This CDR3 region has 14 residues. V dropped 9 bases and J dropped 5; count of bases not matched to a gene: 7. The V gene's germline CDR1 is MNHNY and CDR2 SVGAGI (reference sequence). In nucleotides, the CDR3 is TGTGCCAGGCGGGACAGGGAAAGGACCGGGGAGCTGTTTTTT. Its protein product is CARRDRERTGELFF.

The J gene is TRBJ1-3, the V gene TRBV7-9, with D possibly TRBD1 on 5 matching bases. This CDR3 comprises 15 residues. The germline gives CDR1 SEHNR, CDR2 FQNEAQ (reference sequence). Deletions cut 0 bases from V and 5 bases from J, with 11 bases between. The CDR3 sequence is CASSLAGRERNTIYF. The CDR3 DNA follows: TGTGCCAGCAGCTTAGCGGGCAGGGAAAGAAACACCATATATTTT.

This clone was detected only once. The chain recombines TRBV20-1 with TRBJ2-5, with TRBD2 as a possible D gene (6 bases). Germline CDR1 and CDR2: DFQATT and SNEGSKA (reference sequence). This CDR3 contains 11 residues. V lost 5 bases to trimming and J lost 7 bases, with 11 bases between them. The CDR3 region has the DNA TGCAGTGCTCCCCCGCGGGGGACCCAGTACTTC. As protein: CSAPPRGTQYF.

This chain joins TRBV5-1 and TRBJ2-1; D call uncertain. The CDR3 extends over 15 amino acids. Trimming pared 5 bases from V and 4 bases from J, leaving 16 bases between. Germline V lookup: CDR1 SGHRS, CDR2 YFSETQ. CDR3 coding DNA: TGCGCCAGCAGTCGAGCCGAAATACAATACAATGAGCAGTTCTTC. The encoded protein is CASSRAEIQYNEQFF.

The gene calls are TRBV2 and TRBJ2-3, with no clear D. There are 16 residues in the CDR3. V gave up 7 bases and J gave up 1 base, with 18 bases separating them. Germline V CDR1 and CDR2: SNHLY, FYNNEI. As DNA, the CDR3 is TGTGCCAGCACCAAGCCCCAGCTTCAGGGCACAGATACGCAGTATTTT. Amino acids: CASTKPQLQGTDTQYF.

V and J are TRBV11-2 and TRBJ2-3; tentatively, D is TRBD1 (5 bases). V dropped 3 bases and J dropped 6 bases, with 13 bases sitting between them. The CDR3 extends over 14 amino acids. Germline lookup yields CDR1 SGHAT and CDR2 FQNNGV. CDR3 sequence (DNA): TGTGCCAGCAGCTTGGGGCCTTATCAGGATACGCAGTATTTT. Encoded protein: CASSLGPYQDTQYF.

The chain uses TRBV5-1 and TRBJ1-1; D unclear. The germline V and J ends were trimmed by 5 bases and 1 base, with 15 bases remaining between them. The germline gives CDR1 SGHRS, CDR2 YFSETQ. This CDR3 has 15 amino acids. The CDR3 coding sequence is TGCGCCAGCAGGGGAACCGTCCTGGCGAACACTGAAGCTTTCTTT. Translated, it gives CASRGTVLANTEAFF.

V usage is TRBV19 and J usage is TRBJ1-2; D is unclear. The CDR3 runs to 15 residues. The V end lost 3 bases, the J end lost 2 bases, and 13 bases lay between the germline ends. Germline CDR1 reads LNHDA; CDR2 reads SQIVND (reference sequence). The chain's CDR3 is CASSIATGPNYGYTF. The CDR3, as DNA: TGTGCCAGTAGTATCGCTACCGGGCCAAACTATGGCTACACCTTC.

The genes are TRBV5-4 and TRBJ2-7; 10 bases are shared with TRBD2. Unmatched junction bases numbered 6, after V lost 4 bases and J lost 2 bases. CDR1 is SGHNT, CDR2 YYREEE, per germline (reference sequence). The CDR3 is 15 amino acids. CDR3: CASSISGGYAYEQYF. The CDR3 DNA reads as TGTGCCAGCAGCATTAGCGGGGGGTACGCCTACGAGCAGTACTTC.

The J gene is TRBJ2-7, the V gene TRBV28; TRBD1 matches at 8 bases. The CDR3 has 15 amino acids. V trimming: 3 bases; J trimming: 0 bases; junction bases outside the gene matches: 4. Germline loops: CDR1 MDHEN, CDR2 SYDVKM. CDR3: CASSFNGQGSYEQYF. The CDR3 DNA follows: TGTGCCAGCAGTTTCAACGGACAGGGCTCCTACGAGCAGTACTTC.

This chain connects TRBV4-1 to TRBJ2-3; D assignment may be TRBD1 or TRBD2 (5 bases each). V dropped 3 bases and J dropped 4 bases, with 26 bases sitting between them. CDR1 MGHRA and CDR2 YSYEKL come from the germline V gene. This CDR3 contains 19 residues. CDR3 nucleotides: TGCGCCAGCAGCCAGTCCCCGAAGGGGAGATGGAGGAGTCCAGATACGCAGTATTTT. Translation: CASSQSPKGRWRSPDTQYF.